This T cell receptor (beta chain) was profiled in a study of spatial heterogeneity in lung cancer. MiXCR, applied by TCRdb to the 5' RACE reads, yields one record per CDR3 protein. The data contain about 92,000 distinct CDR3 sequences, more than 10% of them singletons. Time point given: sample taken at primary tumor resection. Material for sequencing was whole RNA from tumor, nontumor lung or frozen PBMC, left unsorted. The CDR3 contains 15 residues. The germline V gene has CDR1 MGHDK and CDR2 SYGVNS. The J segment lost 3 bases and the V segment lost 6 bases, leaving 4 bases of the junction unmatched.

This sequence originates from a male donor with early-stage non-small cell lung cancer. The sample was PBMCs, taken at surgery. The J gene is TRBJ1-4, the V gene TRBV25-1; 10 nucleotides match TRBD1. Here the CDR3 DNA reads TGTGCCAGCAGAGGACAGGGGGTGGCTAATGAAAAACTGTTTTTT. Amino acids: CASRGQGVANEKLFF.